This T cell receptor (beta chain) was documented in a study of CD8 T cells in ankylosing spondylitis. Study results and limitations: Matched ankylosing spondylitis synovial fluid reportedly contained a significantly enriched population of disease-linked clones. A TCR beta motif of about 8 highly homologous variants appeared characteristic of ankylosing spondylitis blood.

Libraries for TCR beta were made by quantitative 5'-RACE with molecular barcodes. One entry per CDR3 protein results from TCRdb running MiXCR on the 5' RACE reads. The sample includes 250,000 to 350,000 distinct CDR3 sequences, around 20% of them seen just once. In germline, CDR1 is SGHRS, CDR2 YFSETQ. The germline V and J ends were trimmed by 0 bases and 8 bases, with 6 bases remaining between them. This CDR3 spans 12 amino acids. There are a few counts of this clonotype. Its target is not known. The clonotype comes from a male donor with ankylosing spondylitis or in good health (not recorded which). This chain links TRBV5-1 with TRBJ2-1; D gene uncertain. Sample: blood, either unsorted or a sorted T cell fraction (not recorded which). The CDR3 spells CASSLGKDEQFF. CDR3 coding DNA: TGCGCCAGCAGCTTGGGTAAGGATGAGCAGTTCTTC.